A selection of T cell receptor beta chains follows, all from one sample in a study of cytomegalovirus exposure and HLA in healthy donors. Sequenced by immunoSEQ multiplex PCR; TCRdb stores in-frame clones only, minus some. The data hold 35,000 to 50,000 clones, with over 85% observed a single time. The material sequenced was PBMCs. These receptors came from a woman younger than 30 in good health and CMV-seronegative. CDR3s leave out the opening cysteine and the closing phenylalanine or tryptophan.

j_call: TRBJ1-1
v_call: TRBV11-2
cdr3_aa: ASRLGSPNTEAF

j_call: TRBJ1-4
v_call: TRBV2
cdr3_aa: ASSWTGTNEKLF

j_call: TRBJ2-7
v_call: TRBV7-9
cdr3_aa: ASSWWTGSSYEQY

j_call: TRBJ1-1
v_call: TRBV2
cdr3_aa: ASSSDTDTEAF

j_call: TRBJ1-1
v_call: TRBV19
cdr3_aa: ASSIKGQGGTEAF

j_call: TRBJ1-4
v_call: TRBV28
cdr3_aa: ASSLRVEKLF

j_call: TRBJ1-2
v_call: TRBV7-2
cdr3_aa: ASSRQGEGYT

j_call: TRBJ1-6
v_call: TRBV6-6
cdr3_aa: ASEGESSPLH

j_call: TRBJ2-3
v_call: TRBV6-5
cdr3_aa: ASSPAADTQY

j_call: TRBJ2-5
v_call: TRBV7-9
cdr3_aa: ASSLAGTVQETQY

j_call: TRBJ2-1
v_call: TRBV21-1
cdr3_aa: ASSGTGSYNEQF

j_call: TRBJ1-1
v_call: TRBV7-8
cdr3_aa: ASSLSTGGTEAF

j_call: TRBJ1-2
v_call: TRBV6-4
cdr3_aa: ASRGGTGSNYGYT

j_call: TRBJ1-6
v_call: TRBV7-9
cdr3_aa: ASSLDRWNSPLH

j_call: TRBJ2-7
v_call: TRBV6-5
cdr3_aa: ASSYSGEQY

j_call: TRBJ1-1
v_call: TRBV27
cdr3_aa: ASRTDRGAGRAEAF

j_call: TRBJ2-1
v_call: TRBV18
cdr3_aa: ASSPNGLAGAYNEQF

j_call: TRBJ2-7
v_call: TRBV6-6
cdr3_aa: ASSYSGRGYEQY

j_call: TRBJ2-1
v_call: TRBV7-2
cdr3_aa: ASSPGQGSNEQF

j_call: TRBJ2-7
v_call: TRBV19
cdr3_aa: ASSISGQGSYEQY

j_call: TRBJ2-7
v_call: TRBV7-6
cdr3_aa: ASSPGTGSEQY

j_call: TRBJ2-7
v_call: TRBV28
cdr3_aa: ASSPAGATPSYEQY

j_call: TRBJ1-1
v_call: TRBV6-6
cdr3_aa: ASSYSRTGEAF

j_call: TRBJ2-3
v_call: TRBV29-1
cdr3_aa: SVKTSGETDTQY

j_call: TRBJ1-1
v_call: TRBV5-1
cdr3_aa: ASSFGGNTEAF

j_call: TRBJ2-3
v_call: TRBV30
cdr3_aa: AWSVPGVDTQY

j_call: TRBJ2-2
v_call: TRBV28
cdr3_aa: ASKPGGPNTGELF

j_call: TRBJ1-4
v_call: TRBV9
cdr3_aa: ASSVGGGLGEKLF

j_call: TRBJ1-1
v_call: TRBV5-1
cdr3_aa: ASSLGTGEGTEAF

j_call: TRBJ1-2
v_call: TRBV28
cdr3_aa: ASSLAASGYT

j_call: TRBJ1-2
v_call: TRBV18
cdr3_aa: ASTTRDYGYT

j_call: TRBJ1-1
v_call: TRBV19
cdr3_aa: ASSISRTGSNTEAF

j_call: TRBJ2-1
v_call: TRBV5-4
cdr3_aa: ASSLDQGSYNEQF

j_call: TRBJ2-1
v_call: TRBV14
cdr3_aa: ASSVAGQYNEQF

j_call: TRBJ1-4
v_call: TRBV7-2
cdr3_aa: ASSPLGQGLNEKLF

j_call: TRBJ2-7
v_call: TRBV19
cdr3_aa: ASIRDRVGYEQY

j_call: TRBJ2-1
v_call: TRBV2
cdr3_aa: ASSITGDNEQF

j_call: TRBJ1-1
v_call: TRBV29-1
cdr3_aa: SAQGAGSTAF

j_call: TRBJ2-1
v_call: TRBV9
cdr3_aa: ASSSRDRIHNEQF

j_call: TRBJ2-2
v_call: TRBV27
cdr3_aa: ASSFLQGAGELF

j_call: TRBJ2-1
v_call: TRBV27
cdr3_aa: ASISRQGNEQF

j_call: TRBJ1-1
v_call: TRBV2
cdr3_aa: ASSERQLNTEAF

j_call: TRBJ2-2
v_call: TRBV4-1
cdr3_aa: ASSQDGSMRRGGELF

j_call: TRBJ2-1
v_call: TRBV5-4
cdr3_aa: ASSSRLSGSYNEQF

j_call: TRBJ2-2
v_call: TRBV5-6
cdr3_aa: ASSLIYRPKADTGELF

j_call: TRBJ1-1
v_call: TRBV18
cdr3_aa: ASSPLRTGTEAF

j_call: TRBJ1-2
v_call: TRBV10-3
cdr3_aa: AISSDRNYGYT

j_call: TRBJ2-3
v_call: TRBV10-3
cdr3_aa: AIGLDRTDTQY

j_call: TRBJ2-3
v_call: TRBV28
cdr3_aa: ASSSPASGRTDTQY

j_call: TRBJ2-1
v_call: TRBV9
cdr3_aa: ASSPTGAGGPYNEQF

j_call: TRBJ1-2
v_call: TRBV6-1
cdr3_aa: ASSEIEGTLFGYT

j_call: TRBJ1-1
v_call: TRBV28
cdr3_aa: ASSRQGDAF